Given below is one T cell receptor beta chain in context. Its antigen is not identified. The V segment lost 5 bases and the J segment 7 bases; nucleotides outside the gene matches: 11. Germline lookup yields CDR1 SNHLY and CDR2 FYNNEI. This CDR3 has 15 amino acids. The data derive from a study of vaccination and CD4 T cells after COVID-19. As for the study in general: Six males and four females, two of them Hispanic, were enrolled as convalescents. According to the study, participants were given two doses of BNT162b2 or mRNA-1273 vaccine. In culture, cells were exposed to overlapping spike peptides from SARS-CoV-2, HCoV-NL63, HCoV-OC43 and HCoV-229E.

Cultured CD4+ T cells had their DNA profiled by the Oncomine TCR Beta short-read assay. TCRdb ran MiXCR on the PCR reads and lists one entry per CDR3 protein. The sample lists 15,000 to 20,000 distinct CDR3 sequences, approximately 63% occurring once. Treatment defined: roughly ten-day PBMC culture with coronavirus spike peptide pools or control peptides (ViraFEST assay). IL-2 at roughly 9.7 IU/ml and peptide pools at 9 to 10 ug/ml were added to PBMCs cultured at over 1.5 million per well. The chain has TRBV2 and TRBJ1-2; 9 nucleotides line up with TRBD1. The sequenced sample was CD4+ T cells from blood, cultured in vitro. The TCR sequence derives from a human donor who had recovered from COVID-19. CDR3 sequence reads: CASSWASGTGFGYTF. The DNA for the CDR3 is TGTGCCAGCAGTTGGGCGTCGGGGACAGGGTTTGGCTACACCTTC.